Listed below are T cell receptor beta chains from one sample, sequenced in a study of identical twins. Each CDR3 protein gets one entry after TCRdb re-called the 5' RACE reads with MiXCR. The table lists roughly 1.6 million distinct CDR3 sequences, under 35% of them singletons, with less than 0.35% in the top ten. The specimen was cord blood. The source of these receptors is a newborn girl in good health. CDR3s include the opening cysteine and the closing phenylalanine or tryptophan. A D gene is named only where the DNA matches it firmly. Rows may omit the clone size; those that give it use once, few, many or a size class.

TRBJ2-7	-	TRBD1	TRBV20-1	TGCAGTGCCCAAACAGGGGGCTTATACGAGCAGTACTTC	CSAQTGGLYEQYF
TRBJ2-5	few	TRBD1	TRBV20-1	TGCAGTGCTAGAGGAAGTTGGACAGGGGAGCAGTACTTC	CSARGSWTGEQYF
TRBJ2-7	few	-	TRBV20-1	TGCAGTGCTCCTGGACTAAGCTACGAGCAGTACTTC	CSAPGLSYEQYF
TRBJ2-3	few	-	TRBV18	TGTGCCAGCTCACCACCCGGCAGACCCAGCACAGATACGCAGTATTTT	CASSPPGRPSTDTQYF
TRBJ2-3	-	-	TRBV28	TGTGCCAGCAGTTTGGGCACGCAGGTACCCACAGATACGCAGTATTTT	CASSLGTQVPTDTQYF
TRBJ2-7	-	-	TRBV16	TGTGCCAGCAGCCAATACGGTTTGACGGACAGCTCCTACGAGCAGTACTTC	CASSQYGLTDSSYEQYF
TRBJ2-1	-	TRBD2	TRBV2	TGTGCCAGCAGACCCCGGGGGGGCCGAGTCGATGAGCAGTTCTTC	CASRPRGGRVDEQFF
TRBJ2-5	few	-	TRBV20-1	TGCAGTGCTAGGAGACCCATGCCCCAAGAGACCCAGTACTTC	CSARRPMPQETQYF
TRBJ1-2	few	-	TRBV20-1	TGCAGTGTCTGCGCCATGGCCCAGGGGACGGGAAACTATGGCTACACCTTC	CSVCAMAQGTGNYGYTF
TRBJ2-1	-	TRBD2	TRBV5-1	TGCGCCAGCAGCTACTACCGCTTTTGGGGGGGAAGTGGGAATGAGCAGTTCTTC	CASSYYRFWGGSGNEQFF
TRBJ2-7	-	-	TRBV7-8	TGTGCCAGCAGCGAGGCTCATAGGGCCCCCTACGAGCAGTACTTC	CASSEAHRAPYEQYF
TRBJ2-1	few	-	TRBV3-1	TGTGCCAGCAGCCACAGGGGATTGGACAATGAGCAGTTCTTC	CASSHRGLDNEQFF
TRBJ2-7	-	-	TRBV6-2/TRBV6-3	TGTGCCAGCAGCAGCGGGTACTCCTACAATGAGCAGTACTTC	CASSSGYSYNEQYF
TRBJ2-1	few	-	TRBV4-1	TGCGCCAGCAGCCAAGACCAGCCGAGCTCCTACAATGAGCAGTTCTTC	CASSQDQPSSYNEQFF
TRBJ2-5	-	-	TRBV20-1	TGCAGTGCTAGTCCCCTGGGGCAAGAGACCCAGTACTTC	CSASPLGQETQYF
TRBJ1-1	-	-	TRBV5-1	TGCGCCAGCCTGGGCTTAGAAAACACTGAAGCTTTCTTT	CASLGLENTEAFF
TRBJ2-5	many	-	TRBV6-6	TGTGCCAGCAGCTCGGAGGGCCGTATAGAGACCCAGTACTTC	CASSSEGRIETQYF
TRBJ1-1	few	-	TRBV27	TGTGCCAGCGGCCCCGTATTCACTGAAGCTTTCTTT	CASGPVFTEAFF
TRBJ2-1	few	TRBD1	TRBV12-3/TRBV12-4	TGTGCCAGCAGTGCCGGGACAGGGGCGAGCAATGAGCAGTTCTTC	CASSAGTGASNEQFF
TRBJ1-3	few	-	TRBV25-1	TGTGCCAGCAGTGAATCTGGTTACAGGGCTGGAAACACCATATATTTT	CASSESGYRAGNTIYF
TRBJ2-7	-	TRBD2	TRBV10-3	TGTGCCATCAGTGGCGCTAGCGGGACGTCCTACGAGCAGTACTTC	CAISGASGTSYEQYF
TRBJ2-1	-	-	TRBV20-1	TGCAGTGGTCCCAATGGGAAGGGACTCCCCCCAGGTGAGCAGTTCTTC	CSGPNGKGLPPGEQFF
TRBJ2-1	-	-	TRBV18	TGTGCCAGCTCACCACGAAGAGAGCAGTTCTTC	CASSPRREQFF
TRBJ2-3	few	-	TRBV14	TGTGCCAGCAGCCAAGGAGTAAGTGGCACAGATACGCAGTATTTT	CASSQGVSGTDTQYF
TRBJ2-7	few	-	TRBV5-1	TGCGCCAGCAGCTTGGGACTACATATTGACTCCTACGAGCAGTACTTC	CASSLGLHIDSYEQYF
TRBJ2-3	few	-	TRBV7-8	TGTGCCAGCAGCTTAGGTTCAGCCACGGCATTTTTCACAGATACGCAGTATTTT	CASSLGSATAFFTDTQYF
TRBJ1-1	-	-	TRBV2	TGTGCCAGCCTCAGGGTAGGGACTGAAGCTTTCTTT	CASLRVGTEAFF
TRBJ2-1	-	-	TRBV5-1	TGCGCCAGCAGCTTGGACTGGAACAATGAGCAGTTCTTC	CASSLDWNNEQFF
TRBJ1-1	-	-	TRBV29-1	TGCAGCGTTGAAGAATGGTTACAGGGTCCGAAAGCTTTCTTT	CSVEEWLQGPKAFF
TRBJ1-1	-	-	TRBV5-1	TGCGCCAGCAGCCCTCGGACAGAGAGCACTGAAGCTTTCTTT	CASSPRTESTEAFF
TRBJ1-2	-	-	TRBV20-1	TGCAGTGCTAGAGCTGCCAGGGAAGACTATGGCTACACCTTC	CSARAAREDYGYTF
TRBJ2-1	few	TRBD2	TRBV3-1	TGTGCCAGCAGCCAAGTACTAGCGGGGGTGTACAATGAGCAGTTCTTC	CASSQVLAGVYNEQFF
TRBJ2-5	-	TRBD2	TRBV20-1	TGCAGTGCTAGAGATCCTAGCGGGAGAGGGAATGAGCAGTACTTC	CSARDPSGRGNEQYF
TRBJ2-5	few	-	TRBV20-1	TGCAGTGCTAGAGATGGGAGGGGGCAAGAGACCCAGTACTTC	CSARDGRGQETQYF
TRBJ1-2	few	TRBD1	TRBV5-1	TGCGCCAGCAGCCTTAACAGGGGAAGAGACTATGGCTACACCTTC	CASSLNRGRDYGYTF
TRBJ2-1	few	-	TRBV7-9	TGTGCCAGCAGCCTCCCGGTACCTGATACGGGGGAAAATGAGCAGTTCTTC	CASSLPVPDTGENEQFF
TRBJ1-2	-	-	TRBV7-9	TGTGCCAGCAGCTTAGTGGATGGCTACACCTTC	CASSLVDGYTF
TRBJ1-1	-	-	TRBV30	TGTGCCTGGAGTGTTGGGGATATGAACACTGAAGCTTTCTTT	CAWSVGDMNTEAFF
TRBJ2-2	-	TRBD1	TRBV20-1	TGCAGTGCTAGGATCGGACAGGGGACGAGGGAGCTGTTTTTT	CSARIGQGTRELFF
TRBJ2-5	-	-	TRBV12-3/TRBV12-4	TGTGCCAGCAGTCCCTCTGCCCCGGTCCAAGAGACCCAGTACTTC	CASSPSAPVQETQYF
TRBJ2-1	-	-	TRBV3-1	TGTGCCAGCAGCGAACGACTAAACAATGAGCAGTTCTTC	CASSERLNNEQFF
TRBJ2-1	-	-	TRBV4-2	TGTGCCAGCAGCCGAGAGCCTAGCCGCTGGTACAATGAGCAGTTCTTC	CASSREPSRWYNEQFF
TRBJ2-7	-	-	TRBV24-1	TGTGCCACCAGTGACCGTCGACAGCTCGAGCAGTACTTC	CATSDRRQLEQYF
TRBJ1-3	once	TRBD1	TRBV7-2	TGTGCCAGCAGCTCCGCCGGACAGGGCGGTGGAAACACCATATATTTT	CASSSAGQGGGNTIYF
TRBJ2-1	-	-	TRBV2	TGTGCCAGCAGTGAAGTCTCCGGGCAAGAGACCCAGTTCTTC	CASSEVSGQETQFF
TRBJ2-1	-	TRBD1	TRBV6-1	TGTGCCAGCAGTGAGGCAACCGGGACAGGGTTGTTCTTC	CASSEATGTGLFF
TRBJ2-3	-	-	TRBV2	TGTGCCAGCAGTGAAGGGGCTACCAACACAGATACGCAGTATTTT	CASSEGATNTDTQYF
TRBJ2-7	few	-	TRBV28	TGTGCCAGCAGTTTATGGGAGAGGGCCTACGAGCAGTACTTC	CASSLWERAYEQYF
TRBJ1-6	few	-	TRBV25-1	TGTGCCAGCAGTGAATACAGACTTGTAAATTCACCCCTCCACTTT	CASSEYRLVNSPLHF
TRBJ2-7	-	TRBD1	TRBV7-2	TGTGCCAGCAGCTTAGGGACAGGGAAATACGAGCAGTACTTC	CASSLGTGKYEQYF
TRBJ2-1	-	-	TRBV2	TGTGCCAGCAGCGGCTCACTAGCCTCCGAGCAGTTCTTC	CASSGSLASEQFF
TRBJ2-1	-	TRBD2	TRBV5-1	TGCGCCAGCAGCCATGGACTAGCGACTTACAATGAGCAGTTCTTC	CASSHGLATYNEQFF
TRBJ2-1	-	-	TRBV20-1	TGCAGTGCTAACTCTCCTTACAATGAGCAGTTCTTC	CSANSPYNEQFF
TRBJ2-7	many	-	TRBV20-1	TGCAGTGCTAGAGCCCTGACGGTTTACGAGCAGTACTTC	CSARALTVYEQYF
TRBJ1-5	-	TRBD1	TRBV19	TGTGCCAGCCGGACAGGGGATGGTCCCCAGCATTTT	CASRTGDGPQHF